This record concerns one TCR beta chain sequence. V lost 4 bases and J 6 bases, leaving 13 bases between the germline ends. Looked up from germline, CDR1 is SGDLS and CDR2 is YYNGEE. The CDR3 is 13 residues long. The source of the sample is a study of technical replicates of blood from a few donors. TCRdb's table, derived via immunoSEQ multiplex PCR, lists solely in-frame clones and lacks some. The profile shows around 80,000 clones, approximately 94% of them singletons. The chain combines TRBV9 with TRBJ1-1; TRBD1 might be the D (5 bases). The TCR sequence derives from a human donor in good health. Sequencing was done on a sample of T cells isolated from PBMCs. CDR3 in DNA: TGTGCCAGCAGCCGCCGGACATCAGCTGAAGCTTTCTTT. This codes for CASSRRTSAEAFF.